These T cell receptor beta chains were read from a single sample in a study of T cell repertoires in cytomegalovirus infection. Each CDR3 protein is one row after TCRdb ran MiXCR on the reads. The sample has 300,000 or so distinct CDR3 sequences, around 25% seen once; the top ten hold about an eighth. No antigens are known for them. Sample: cultured PBMCs, taken from culture after CMV antigen stimulation. Every receptor here comes from a human donor in good health (CMV status not recorded). Some clones in this sample may be carry-over from other donors' samples. CDR3s include the opening cysteine and the closing phenylalanine or tryptophan. A D gene is named only where the DNA matches it firmly. The listing skips clone size in some rows; elsewhere it reads once, few, many or a size class.

NA,TRBV7-8,TRBJ1-4,16,many,CASSLAGLPSNEKLFF,TGTGCCAGCAGCTTAGCTGGGCTCCCTTCGAATGAAAAACTGTTTTTT
NA,TRBV6-5,TRBJ1-1,14,few,CASSFGRWPTEAFF,TGTGCCAGCAGTTTTGGCAGGTGGCCCACTGAAGCTTTCTTT
NA,TRBV27,TRBJ2-7,12,NA,CASSHGQGEQYF,TGTGCCAGCAGCCACGGCCAGGGCGAGCAGTACTTC
NA,TRBV19,TRBJ2-7,14,NA,CASSIWKTSYEQYF,TGTGCCAGTAGTATCTGGAAAACCTCCTACGAGCAGTACTTC
NA,TRBV7-2,TRBJ2-2,15,many,CASSSGTSNTGELFF,TGTGCCAGCAGCTCTGGGACTTCCAACACCGGGGAGCTGTTTTTT
NA,TRBV20-1,TRBJ2-2,12,few,CSARGDTGELFF,TGCAGTGCTAGAGGGGACACCGGGGAGCTGTTTTTT
NA,TRBV7-8,TRBJ1-3,19,many,CASSLAGTRALYSGNTIYF,TGTGCCAGCAGCTTAGCCGGGACAAGGGCCCTATACTCTGGAAACACCATATATTTT
NA,TRBV12-5,TRBJ2-5,13,NA,CASGISGKETQYF,TGTGCTAGTGGTATTAGCGGTAAAGAGACCCAGTACTTC
TRBD1,TRBV6-6,TRBJ2-1,16,few,CASSYAPGQGINEQFF,TGTGCCAGCAGTTACGCACCGGGACAGGGGATTAATGAGCAGTTCTTC
NA,TRBV18,TRBJ1-6,16,NA,CASSPQGAGSDSPLHF,TGTGCCAGCTCACCACAGGGCGCCGGTTCTGATTCACCCCTCCACTTT